The clone carrying this T cell receptor (beta chain) was detected only a few times. This sample is drawn from a study of technical replicates of blood from a handful of donors. Sequencing used immunoSEQ multiplex PCR; TCRdb keeps in-frame clones, though not all of them. The sample holds some 99,000 clones, about 95% seen once. Trimming cost V 0 bases and J 0 bases, with 11 bases left between them. This CDR3 region has 16 residues. Germline CDR1 is LNHNV and CDR2 is YYDKDF (reference sequence). This receptor was identified in a human donor in good health. The rearrangement joins TRBV15 to TRBJ1-1; TRBD1 is a possible D gene (6 bases). Sequencing was carried out using T cells isolated from PBMCs. The CDR3 is CATSRDYRDMNTEAFF. As DNA, the CDR3 is TGTGCCACCAGCAGAGATTATAGGGACATGAACACTGAAGCTTTCTTT.